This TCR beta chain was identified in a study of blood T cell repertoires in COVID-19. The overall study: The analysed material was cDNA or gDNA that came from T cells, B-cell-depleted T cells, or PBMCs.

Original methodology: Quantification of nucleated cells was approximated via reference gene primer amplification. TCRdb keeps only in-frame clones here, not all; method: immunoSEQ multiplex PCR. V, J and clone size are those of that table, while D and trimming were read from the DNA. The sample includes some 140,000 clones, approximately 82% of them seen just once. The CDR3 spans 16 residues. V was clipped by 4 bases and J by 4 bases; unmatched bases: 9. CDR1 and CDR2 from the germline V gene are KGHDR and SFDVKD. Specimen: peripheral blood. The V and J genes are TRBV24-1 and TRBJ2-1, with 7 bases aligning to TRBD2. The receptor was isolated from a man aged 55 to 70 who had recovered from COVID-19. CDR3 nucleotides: TGTGCCACCAGTGAGGGGAGCGGGAAAGGGTACAATGAGCAGTTCTTC. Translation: CATSEGSGKGYNEQFF.